This T cell receptor (beta chain) is drawn from a study of T cell repertoires in cytomegalovirus infection. Via MiXCR, TCRdb re-called the reads, giving one row per CDR3 protein. The sample yields some 590,000 distinct CDR3 sequences, roughly 42% seen once. In its sample, this clonotype was seen a few times. Its antigen is currently unknown. The germline V and J ends were trimmed by 0 bases and 6 bases, with 8 bases remaining between them. CDR1 SGHAT and CDR2 FQNNGV come from the germline V gene. This CDR3 spans 13 amino acids. The clonotype originates from a human donor in good health (CMV status not recorded). Some clones in this sample may be carry-over from other donors' samples. The material sequenced was cultured PBMCs, taken from culture after CMV antigen stimulation. The gene calls are TRBV11-2 and TRBJ1-1, with D perhaps TRBD1 (5 bases). Written as DNA, the CDR3 is TGTGCCAGCAGCTTAGACAGGGTAGCTGAAGCTTTCTTT. Translation gives CASSLDRVAEAFF.